The 27 T cell receptor beta chains given below trace back to one sample, sequenced in a study of T cell changes during pregnancy in multiple sclerosis. The protocol was immunoSEQ multiplex PCR, while the TCRdb copy is restricted to in-frame clones and leaves out a portion. The sample has approximately 80,000 clones; about 93% are singletons. The material was peripheral blood, obtained in the second trimester of pregnancy. These receptors all stem from a female donor in good health, enrolled as a control in a pregnancy study.

V is TRBV7-8 and J is TRBJ2-5, with D maybe TRBD2 (6 bases). V was clipped by 6 bases and J by 4 bases, with 9 bases between them. The CDR3 extends over 12 amino acids. Germline V gene lookup returns CDR1 SGHVS and CDR2 FQNEAQ. CDR3 nucleotide sequence: TGTGCCAGCAGTCGGGAGTTAGAGACCCAGTACTTC. It specifies CASSRELETQYF.

The chain uses TRBV11-2 and TRBJ1-4, with D unclear. V was clipped by 7 bases and J by 7 bases, with 19 bases between them. Germline loops: CDR1 SGHAT, CDR2 FQNNGV. The CDR3 contains 15 residues. CDR3 in amino acids: CASNLHARAGEKLFF. The DNA of the CDR3 is TGTGCCAGCAACTTGCACGCTCGGGCGGGTGAAAAACTGTTTTTT.

The chain carries TRBV18 and TRBJ1-1; possibly TRBD1 for D (5 bases). The germline gives CDR1 KGHSH, CDR2 LQKENI. The V gene lost 3 bases and the J gene lost 6 bases, with 11 bases spanning the gap. This CDR3 is built from 13 residues. The CDR3 DNA sequence: TGTGCCAGCTCACCGGTCGGAGGGGCTGAAGCTTTCTTT. Translation gives CASSPVGGAEAFF.

The gene calls are TRBV13 and TRBJ2-3, with 7 bases that match TRBD2. Looked up from germline, CDR1 is PRHDT and CDR2 is FYEKMQ (reference sequence). The CDR3 totals 14 residues. V was pared by 5 bases and J by 5 bases, with 7 bases of the junction left unmatched. The CDR3 region has the DNA TGTGCCAGCAGCCAGCCAATAGCGGGAGATACGCAGTATTTT. Translating it yields CASSQPIAGDTQYF.

Concerning this clone: At one end the junction does not follow the germline gene, possibly because of a read error. The chain recombines TRBV5-8 with TRBJ2-1; 14 bases agree with TRBD2. This CDR3 is built from 13 residues. CDR1 SGHTS and CDR2 YDEGEE come from the germline V gene. As DNA, the CDR3 is TGTGCCAGCCAGAGGGGACTAGCGGGAGATCTGGTCTTC. It encodes CASQRGLAGDLVF. The full variable domain, rest sourced from reference TRBV5-8 and TRBJ2-1, is EAGVTQSPTHLIKTRGQQATLRCSPISGHTSVYWYQQALGLGLQFLLWYDEGEERNRGNFPPRFSGRQFPNYSSELNVNALELEDSALYLCASQRGLAGDLVFGPGTRLTVL.

The chain joins TRBV28 to TRBJ2-2; 7 positions agree with TRBD1. Germline V gives CDR1 MDHEN, CDR2 SYDVKM. V dropped 6 bases and J dropped 4; count of bases not matched to a gene: 5. This CDR3 has 14 amino acids. The DNA for the CDR3 is TGTGCCAGCAGAATAAGACAGGGCACCGGGGAGCTGTTTTTT. Translation gives CASRIRQGTGELFF.

The gene calls are TRBV27 and TRBJ1-5, with no clear D. CDR3 length: 16 amino acids. Trimming stripped 2 bases from V and 7 bases from J, with 18 bases between. The germline V gene has CDR1 MNHEY and CDR2 SMNVEV (reference sequence). CDR3 sequence reads: CASSLKYPGDGQPQHF. The CDR3 DNA reads TGTGCCAGCAGTTTAAAATACCCCGGGGATGGACAGCCCCAGCATTTT.

V usage is TRBV23-1 and J usage is TRBJ1-4; 10 bases map to TRBD1. TRBV23-1 is classed as an ORF, of uncertain function. This CDR3 has 18 amino acids. V was clipped by 2 bases and J by 0 bases; unmatched bases: 6. The CDR3: CASSQPRQGAATNEKLFF. In nucleotides, the CDR3 is TGCGCCAGCAGTCAACCGAGACAGGGGGCCGCAACTAATGAAAAACTGTTTTTT.

This clone was observed a single time. The chain uses TRBV4-1 and TRBJ2-1; D perhaps matches TRBD2 (7 bases). CDR1 is MGHRA and CDR2 is YSYEKL in the germline V gene. Trimming left V 6 bases short and J 8 bases short, with 20 bases between. CDR3 length: 15 residues. Here the CDR3 reads CASSQWGGAGDEQFF. The CDR3 DNA reads as TGCGCCAGCAGTCAATGGGGGGGGGCCGGGGATGAGCAGTTCTTC.

The chain employs TRBV19 and TRBJ1-1; 7 nucleotides line up with TRBD1. In germline, CDR1 is LNHDA, CDR2 SQIVND (reference sequence). This CDR3 has 18 amino acids. J was trimmed by 1 base and V by 2 bases; bases with no gene match: 13. The CDR3 DNA reads TGTGCCAGTAGTATACACCAAAGTTGGAGGGGGCCGAACACTGAAGCTTTCTTT. Amino acid sequence: CASSIHQSWRGPNTEAFF. Full variable domain (outside the CDR3, taken from reference TRBV19 and TRBJ1-1): DGGITQSPKYLFRKEGQNVTLSCEQNLNHDAMYWYRQDPGQGLRLIYYSQIVNDFQKGDIAEGYSVSREKKESFPLTVTSAQKNPTAFYLCASSIHQSWRGPNTEAFFGQGTRLTVV.

The chain carries TRBV28 and TRBJ1-1; 10 positions agree with TRBD1. CDR1 is MDHEN and CDR2 is SYDVKM in the germline V gene. The CDR3 length is 13 residues. The ends lost 6 bases at V and 7 bases at J; junction bases unmatched: 5. CDR3 protein: CASRMTGGVEAFF. Written as DNA, the CDR3 is TGTGCCAGCAGGATGACAGGGGGCGTTGAAGCTTTCTTT.

V usage is TRBV6-5 and J usage is TRBJ2-1; 9 nucleotides align to TRBD2. Germline values: CDR1 MNHEY, CDR2 SVGAGI. The trim removed 2 bases at V and 5 bases at J, leaving 4 bases unmatched. The CDR3 loop spans 15 amino acids. The DNA of the CDR3 is TGTGCCAGCAGTTACGCGGGAGGGGGTCACAATGAGCAGTTCTTC. As protein: CASSYAGGGHNEQFF.

This chain uses TRBV5-1 with TRBJ1-2, with 7 positions matching TRBD1. CDR1 is SGHRS, CDR2 YFSETQ, per germline. CDR3 size: 13 residues. V was pared by 4 bases and J by 3 bases, with 3 bases of the junction left unmatched. The chain's CDR3 is CASSPTGDYGYTF. CDR3 nucleotide sequence: TGCGCCAGCAGCCCTACAGGGGACTATGGCTACACCTTC.

The chain couples TRBV5-1 to TRBJ1-1; D possibly corresponds to TRBD1 (6 bases). CDR1 and CDR2 (germline): SGHRS, YFSETQ. With 4 bases removed from V and 3 bases from J, the gap between germline ends came to 16 bases. The CDR3 contains 15 residues. This CDR3 is CASSTNRVLDTEAFF. CDR3 in DNA: TGCGCCAGCAGCACGAACAGGGTACTGGACACTGAAGCTTTCTTT.

The rearrangement joins TRBV5-1 to TRBJ1-1; D gene uncertain. CDR1 SGHRS and CDR2 YFSETQ come from the germline V gene. This CDR3 is built from 14 residues. V lost 6 bases and J 1 base, leaving 13 bases between the germline ends. The CDR3 nucleotides are TGCGCCAGCATACTGGGCCCGACGAACACTGAAGCTTTCTTT. Amino acid sequence: CASILGPTNTEAFF.

This clone was observed a single time. The chain is built from TRBV2 and TRBJ2-1; 8 nucleotides match TRBD1. Per the germline V gene, CDR1 is SNHLY and CDR2 is FYNNEI. V shed 3 bases and J 9 bases; nucleotides not matched to a gene: 4. There are 13 residues in the CDR3. This CDR3 is CASSDETGVEQFF. CDR3 nucleotide sequence: TGTGCCAGCAGTGATGAGACAGGGGTTGAGCAGTTCTTC.

V is TRBV28 and J is TRBJ2-1; tentatively, D is TRBD2 (6 bases). The CDR3 is 15 amino acids. Germline loops: CDR1 MDHEN, CDR2 SYDVKM. Deletions cut 6 bases from V and 1 base from J, with 13 bases between. Here the CDR3 DNA reads TGTGCCAGCAGCCTTAGCGGTAGTTCCTACAATGAGCAGTTCTTC. Amino acid sequence: CASSLSGSSYNEQFF.

This clone came up once. The chain links TRBV6-1 to TRBJ2-1; D is ambiguous. V lost 2 bases and J 8 bases, leaving 13 bases between the germline ends. The germline V gene has CDR1 MNHNS and CDR2 SASEGT. This CDR3 spans 14 amino acids. CDR3 coding DNA: TGTGCCAGCAGTGAAAAGGCGGAATACGATGAGCAGTTCTTC. Translated, it gives CASSEKAEYDEQFF.

The genes are TRBV5-1 and TRBJ2-1; 10 bases align to TRBD2. CDR1 SGHRS and CDR2 YFSETQ come from the germline V gene. The trim removed 4 bases at V and 9 bases at J, leaving 7 bases unmatched. This CDR3 has 14 amino acids. The CDR3, as DNA: TGCGCCAGCAGCGCCCTAGCGGGAGTCGGTGAGCAGTTCTTC. Protein product: CASSALAGVGEQFF.

Concerning this clone itself: The same CDR3 is also encoded by other DNA sequences in this sample. The chain carries TRBV9 and TRBJ2-1; 7 bases fit TRBD2. CDR3 length equals 14 residues. Germline CDR1 and CDR2: SGDLS and YYNGEE. After removal of 2 bases from V and 5 bases from J, the junction contained 4 bases not matched to a gene. As DNA, the CDR3 is TGTGCCAGCAGCGTCTCTAGCGGAAACAATGAGCAGTTCTTC. This translates into CASSVSSGNNEQFF.

The chain uses TRBV18 and TRBJ2-2; the match to TRBD2 covers 12 bases. The V and J ends lost 3 bases and 3 bases, in that order; junction bases with no gene match: 2. The CDR3 covers 16 residues. Germline CDR1 and CDR2: KGHSH and LQKENI. The CDR3 protein is CASSPRLAGDTGELFF. The CDR3 DNA follows: TGTGCCAGCTCACCTAGACTAGCGGGAGACACCGGGGAGCTGTTTTTT.

Only one count was recorded for this clone. The genes are TRBV5-1 and TRBJ2-7, with 10 bases matching TRBD2. V lost 5 bases, J lost 2 bases, and 4 bases stayed unmatched. This CDR3 comprises 14 residues. Looked up from germline, CDR1 is SGHRS and CDR2 is YFSETQ. The CDR3 sequence is CASSSGRTTYEQYF. The DNA for the CDR3 is TGCGCCAGCAGTAGCGGGAGGACGACCTACGAGCAGTACTTC.

The chain links TRBV4-2 to TRBJ2-7, with D perhaps matching TRBD1 (7 bases). Germline CDR1 and CDR2: LGHNA and YNFKEQ. The CDR3 totals 16 residues. V dropped 1 base and J dropped 0 bases, with 13 bases sitting between them. The CDR3 region has the DNA TGTGCCAGCAGCCAAGCCGCGGGACAGAGCTCCTACGAGCAGTACTTC. Translated, it gives CASSQAAGQSSYEQYF.

The genes are TRBV2 and TRBJ2-2; D is uncertain. This CDR3 region has 11 residues. Germline CDR1 and CDR2: SNHLY and FYNNEI. V was shortened by 7 bases and J by 2 bases, with 2 bases between the two germline ends. The CDR3 DNA sequence: TGTGCCAGCACTAACACCGGGGAGCTGTTTTTT. This sequence encodes CASTNTGELFF.

The chain has TRBV5-4 and TRBJ2-7; a weak D match, TRBD2 (5 bases). Trimming stripped 0 bases from V and 4 bases from J, with 17 bases between. Germline values: CDR1 SGHNT, CDR2 YYREEE (reference sequence). The CDR3 extends over 16 amino acids. The DNA of the CDR3 is TGTGCCAGCAGCTTGGGTTGGGGAAGGACTGATTACGAGCAGTACTTC. Protein product: CASSLGWGRTDYEQYF.

The chain couples TRBV4-1 to TRBJ1-4; no definite D call. V dropped 1 base and J dropped 7 bases, with 7 bases sitting between them. This CDR3 is 13 amino acids long. Germline CDR1 and CDR2: MGHRA and YSYEKL. Here the CDR3 DNA reads TGCGCCAGCAGCCAAGTTTCAGGTGAAAAACTGTTTTTT. It specifies CASSQVSGEKLFF.

This rearrangement joins TRBV5-1 to TRBJ2-5; D perhaps matches TRBD2 (6 bases). The germline V gene has CDR1 SGHRS and CDR2 YFSETQ. This CDR3 is built from 13 residues. Between the trimmed V and J ends, which lost 4 bases and 1 base, there was a span of 8 bases. As DNA, the CDR3 is TGCGCCAGCAGCCCGACTAGCCAAGAGACCCAGTACTTC. Protein sequence: CASSPTSQETQYF.